These 5 T cell receptor beta chains originate from one sample sequenced in a study of ipilimumab plus nivolumab after autologous stem cell transplantation. Profiling relied on immunoSEQ multiplex PCR, and the TCRdb table lists in-frame clones only, not all of them. In the table there are about 15,000 clones, about four fifths of which are singletons. This material consisted of PBMCs, taken in a trial of ipilimumab plus nivolumab as post-transplant consolidation. The origin of the receptors is a male donor with primary mediastinal lymphoma.

The chain employs TRBV5-6 and TRBJ2-3; maybe TRBD2 (6 bases). V shed 5 bases and J shed 0 bases, with 16 bases lying between them. Germline loops: CDR1 SGHDT, CDR2 YYEEEE. The CDR3 runs to 16 residues. CDR3 coding DNA: TGTGCCAGCAGTGCGCAGGAGGGGCTCAGCACAGATACGCAGTATTTT. It specifies CASSAQEGLSTDTQYF.

This clone occurred once. CDR3 DNA: TGTGCCAGCAGCAAAGGACTGCAAGATACGCAGTATTTT. It is translated as CASSKGLQDTQYF. The chain combines TRBV5-6 with TRBJ2-3; D possibly corresponds to TRBD2 (5 bases). Germline V gene lookup returns CDR1 SGHDT and CDR2 YYEEEE. CDR3 length: 13 amino acids. Trimming shortened V by 4 bases and J by 5 bases, and 11 bases separated the two germline ends.

This clone appeared a few times. V is TRBV7-3 and J is TRBJ2-2; D gene unclear. CDR1 is SGHTA, CDR2 FQGTGA, per germline. The CDR3 contains 12 residues. V was pared by 4 bases and J by 3 bases, with 3 bases between. The CDR3: CASSSDTGELFF. CDR3 sequence (DNA): TGTGCCAGCAGCTCGGACACCGGGGAGCTGTTTTTT.

The V and J genes are TRBV6-1 and TRBJ1-1, with a possible D match to TRBD1 (5 bases). Germline V gene lookup returns CDR1 MNHNS and CDR2 SASEGT. The length of the CDR3 is 14 residues. The ends were cut back, 5 bases at V and 2 bases at J, with 12 bases in the middle. CDR3 region: CASSRPTVNTEAFF. For the CDR3, the DNA is TGTGCCAGCAGTCGTCCGACAGTCAACACTGAAGCTTTCTTT.

Of note for this clone: A much larger clone lies one base from this, so it may be a read error. Other DNA sequences within the sample encode an identical CDR3. The chain links TRBV7-9 to TRBJ2-1; D gene uncertain. The CDR3 extends over 16 amino acids. Germline-derived CDR1 and CDR2 are SEHNR and FQNEAQ (reference sequence). The CDR3 reads CASSPRVSLGKNEQFF. CDR3 sequence (DNA): TGTGCCAGCAGCCCACGTGTGTCACTTGGGAAAAATGAACAGTTCTTC.